One sample yielded the 9 T cell receptor beta chains listed below, sequenced in a study of long-term antiretroviral therapy in people with HIV. Investigators performed immunoSEQ version v3.0 at survey level. Here immunoSEQ multiplex PCR was the method, and the copy in TCRdb shows in-frame clones only, minus some. The sample holds some 13,000 clones, more than 75% seen once. Here the sequenced sample was unsorted PBMCs, taken about 8 years after starting antiretroviral therapy. These receptors came from a man aged 45-65 years with HIV.

J is TRBJ1-1 and V is TRBV10-3; TRBD1 matches 7 bases. The ends lost 7 bases at V and 0 bases at J; junction bases unmatched: 8. The CDR3 is 15 residues long. In germline, CDR1 is ENHRY, CDR2 SYGVKD. In DNA, the CDR3 is TGTGCCATCACCGAAGGGACAGTCCTGAACACTGAAGCTTTCTTT. The encoded protein is CAITEGTVLNTEAFF.

In this sample, this clone turned up once. The chain has TRBV6-1 and TRBJ1-3; D is possibly TRBD1 (5 bases). CDR1 is MNHNS, CDR2 SASEGT, per germline. The length of the CDR3 is 15 residues. Deletions cut 4 bases from V and 4 bases from J, with 14 bases between. CDR3 DNA: TGTGCCAGCAGTGGGGGACTGTCGGAAGGAAACACCATATATTTT. It yields the protein CASSGGLSEGNTIYF.

This CDR3 is CASSQEGGSNYGYTF. Written as DNA, the CDR3 is TGCGCCAGCAGCCAAGAGGGGGGATCAAACTATGGCTACACCTTC. The chain joins TRBV4-1 to TRBJ1-2; maybe TRBD1 (5 bases). Germline CDR1 reads MGHRA; CDR2 reads YSYEKL. Trimming cost V 0 bases and J 2 bases, with 10 bases left between them. The CDR3 runs to 15 residues.

With respect to this clone: A read error may account for a junction end that differs from germline. This sequence joins TRBV7-2 and TRBJ2-7, with D possibly being TRBD1 (5 bases). The germline gives CDR1 SGHTA, CDR2 FQGNSA. This CDR3 comprises 15 residues. CDR3 nucleotide sequence: TGTGCCAGCAGCTCTCCTCAACAGGCCTCCGACGAGCAGTACTTC. The encoded protein is CASSSPQQASDEQYF.

The genes are TRBV6-5 and TRBJ1-2, with D possibly being TRBD1 (5 bases). Germline V CDR1 and CDR2: MNHEY, SVGAGI. V lost 8 bases to trimming and J lost 6 bases, with 13 bases between them. This CDR3 comprises 12 residues. CDR3 sequence reads: CASSRGDHGYTF. In DNA form, the CDR3 reads TGTGCCAGCTCTCGGGGGGATCATGGCTACACCTTC.

CDR3: CATRQNTEAFF. The DNA for the CDR3 is TGCGCCACCCGCCAGAACACTGAAGCTTTCTTT. V is TRBV10-2 and J is TRBJ1-1; the D is unclear. CDR3 length: 11 residues. Trimming pared 10 bases from V and 1 base from J, leaving 7 bases between. Germline lookup yields CDR1 WSHSY and CDR2 SAAADI.

V and J are TRBV5-6 and TRBJ2-3, with D tentatively TRBD1 or TRBD2 (5 bases each). The V and J ends lost 0 bases and 4 bases respectively, with 12 bases between them. CDR1 is SGHDT and CDR2 is YYEEEE in the germline V gene. This CDR3 has 15 amino acids. CDR3 DNA: TGTGCCAGCAGCTTGGCTGGGACCCTGGCAGATACGCAGTATTTT. Amino acids: CASSLAGTLADTQYF.

This sequence joins TRBV6-1 and TRBJ2-2; D possibly corresponds to TRBD1 (5 bases). Germline loops: CDR1 MNHNS, CDR2 SASEGT. The CDR3 totals 14 residues. V was pared by 8 bases and J by 6 bases, with 16 bases between. DNA of the CDR3: TGTGCCAGCCCAAGGGGATCCACGCCCGGGGAGCTGTTTTTT. Translating gives CASPRGSTPGELFF.

The CDR3, as DNA: TGTGCCAGCAGCCCCCTAGCGGGGCCCTTCTACGAGCAGTACTTC. This translates into CASSPLAGPFYEQYF. V gene TRBV7-9 combines with J gene TRBJ2-7, with 9 bases identical to TRBD2. The ends lost 5 bases at V and 3 bases at J; junction bases unmatched: 8. CDR3 length equals 15 residues. CDR1 and CDR2 (germline): SEHNR, FQNEAQ (reference sequence).